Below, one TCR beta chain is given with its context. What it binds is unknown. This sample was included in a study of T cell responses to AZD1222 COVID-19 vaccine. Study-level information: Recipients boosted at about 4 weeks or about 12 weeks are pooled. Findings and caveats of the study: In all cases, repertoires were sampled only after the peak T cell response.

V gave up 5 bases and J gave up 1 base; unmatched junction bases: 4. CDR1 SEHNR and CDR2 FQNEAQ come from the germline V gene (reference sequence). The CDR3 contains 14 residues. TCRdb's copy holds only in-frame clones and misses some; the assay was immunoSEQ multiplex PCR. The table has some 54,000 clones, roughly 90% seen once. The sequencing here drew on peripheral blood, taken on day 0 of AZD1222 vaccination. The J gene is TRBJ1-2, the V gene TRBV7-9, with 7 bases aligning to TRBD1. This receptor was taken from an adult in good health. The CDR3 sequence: CASSPGQNNYGYTF. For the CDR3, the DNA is TGTGCCAGCAGCCCGGGACAGAATAACTATGGCTACACCTTC.